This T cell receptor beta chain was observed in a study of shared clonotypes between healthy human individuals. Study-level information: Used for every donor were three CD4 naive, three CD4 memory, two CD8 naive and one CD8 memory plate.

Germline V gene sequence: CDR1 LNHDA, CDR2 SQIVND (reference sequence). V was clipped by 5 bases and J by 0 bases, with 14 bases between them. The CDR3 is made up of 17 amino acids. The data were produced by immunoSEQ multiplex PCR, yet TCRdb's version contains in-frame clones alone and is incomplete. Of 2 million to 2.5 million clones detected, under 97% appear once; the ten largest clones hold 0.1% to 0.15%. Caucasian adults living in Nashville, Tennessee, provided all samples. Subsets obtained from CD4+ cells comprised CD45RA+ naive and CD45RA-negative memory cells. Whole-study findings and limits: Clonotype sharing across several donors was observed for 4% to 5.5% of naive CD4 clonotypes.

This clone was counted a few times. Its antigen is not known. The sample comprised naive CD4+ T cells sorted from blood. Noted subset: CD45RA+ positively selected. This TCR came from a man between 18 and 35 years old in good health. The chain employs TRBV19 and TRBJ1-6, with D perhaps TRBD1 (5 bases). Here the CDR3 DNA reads TGTGCCAGTAGTTCCCGACAGACCAGCTCCTATAATTCACCCCTCCACTTT. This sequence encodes CASSSRQTSSYNSPLHF.